What follows describes a single TCR beta chain. The antigen remains unidentified. Produced via immunoSEQ multiplex PCR; TCRdb's table is partial and in-frame only. Here the sample spans 95,000 to 100,000 clones, 85% to 90% being singletons. CDR1 is MNHEY, CDR2 SMNVEV, per germline (reference sequence). This CDR3 contains 15 residues. V lost 4 bases to trimming and J lost 1 base, with 11 bases between them. The sample is drawn from a study of a mutant IDH1 vaccine in newly diagnosed glioma. About the study: Averaging roughly 40 years of age, treated patients were approximately 60% male and approximately 40% female. The earlier regimen, radiotherapy, temozolomide, or both, was most often both. Study-level findings and limits: There were vaccine-induced immune responses in 85% to 95% of the patients. Seemingly, pseudoprogression had no relation to changes in the top peripheral T cell clonotypes.

Time point defined: baseline, week 1 (first vaccination visit). The treatment was: pre-vaccination baseline after standard-of-care therapy. The material sequenced was PBMCs, taken from a glioma patient treated with radiotherapy, temozolomide or both. The V and J genes are TRBV27 and TRBJ1-5, with D hard to call. This TCR derives from a woman aged 45-65 years with glioma. The CDR3 region has the DNA TGTGCCAGCAGTTCCCAGCGGAAGAGCAATCAGCCCCAGCATTTT. Protein product: CASSSQRKSNQPQHF.